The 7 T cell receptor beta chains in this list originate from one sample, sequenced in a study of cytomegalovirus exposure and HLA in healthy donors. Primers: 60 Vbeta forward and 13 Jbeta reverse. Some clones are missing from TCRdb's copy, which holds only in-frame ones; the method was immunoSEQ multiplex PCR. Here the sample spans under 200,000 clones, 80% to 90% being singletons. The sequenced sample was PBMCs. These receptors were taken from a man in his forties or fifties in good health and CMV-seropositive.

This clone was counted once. The CDR3 coding sequence is TGCGCCAGCAGCTTGGGGGCAGGGGAAGGTAATTCACCCCTCCACTTT. Amino acids: CASSLGAGEGNSPLHF. The chain is built from TRBV5-1 and TRBJ1-6, with D perhaps TRBD1 (6 bases). The CDR3 contains 16 residues. Deletions cut 0 bases from V and 6 bases from J, with 13 bases between. Germline V gene data show CDR1 as SGHRS and CDR2 as YFSETQ.

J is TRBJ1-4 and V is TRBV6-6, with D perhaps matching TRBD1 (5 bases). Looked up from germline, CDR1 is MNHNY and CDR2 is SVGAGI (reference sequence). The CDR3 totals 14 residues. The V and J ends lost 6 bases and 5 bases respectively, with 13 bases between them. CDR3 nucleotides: TGTGCCAGCAGGAGGTTGGGGCTGAATGAAAAACTGTTTTTT. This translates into CASRRLGLNEKLFF.

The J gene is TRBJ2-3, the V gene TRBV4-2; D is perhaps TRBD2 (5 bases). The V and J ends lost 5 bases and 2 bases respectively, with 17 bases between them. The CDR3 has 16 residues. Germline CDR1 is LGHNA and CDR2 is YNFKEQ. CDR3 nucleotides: TGTGCCAGCAGCACCCTGGAACGGGGTCCCACAGATACGCAGTATTTT. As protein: CASSTLERGPTDTQYF.

The CDR3 loop is CASTPWTTGYEQFF. As DNA, the CDR3 is TGTGCCAGCACCCCATGGACTACAGGCTATGAGCAGTTCTTC. V is TRBV9 and J is TRBJ2-1; possibly TRBD2 for D (6 bases). Germline assignment: CDR1 SGDLS and CDR2 YYNGEE. The V gene lost 6 bases and the J gene lost 8 bases, with 18 bases spanning the gap. The length of the CDR3 is 14 residues. The full variable domain, its missing parts supplied by reference TRBV9 and TRBJ2-1, is DSGVTQTPKHLITATGQRVTLRCSPRSGDLSVYWYQQSLDQGLQFLIQYYNGEERAKGNILERFSAQQFPDLHSELNLSSLELGDSALYFCASTPWTTGYEQFFGPGTRLTVL.

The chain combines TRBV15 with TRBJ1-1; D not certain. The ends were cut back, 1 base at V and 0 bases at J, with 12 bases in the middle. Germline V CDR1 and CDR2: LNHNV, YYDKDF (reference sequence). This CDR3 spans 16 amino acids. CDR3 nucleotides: TGTGCCACCAGCAGAGGGAGTGTTACCGTGAACACTGAAGCTTTCTTT. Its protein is CATSRGSVTVNTEAFF.

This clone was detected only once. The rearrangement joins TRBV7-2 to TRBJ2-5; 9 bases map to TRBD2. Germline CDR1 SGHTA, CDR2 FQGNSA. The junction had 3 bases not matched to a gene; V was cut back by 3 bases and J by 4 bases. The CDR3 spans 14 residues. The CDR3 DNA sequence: TGTGCCAGCAGCTTTAGCGGGAGCCGAGAGACCCAGTACTTC. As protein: CASSFSGSRETQYF.

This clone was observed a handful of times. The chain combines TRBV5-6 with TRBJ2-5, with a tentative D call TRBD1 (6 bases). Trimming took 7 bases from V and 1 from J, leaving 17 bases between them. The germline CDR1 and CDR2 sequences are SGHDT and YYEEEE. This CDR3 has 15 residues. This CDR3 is CASGWGRTAQETQYF. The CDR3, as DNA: TGTGCCAGCGGATGGGGCAGGACAGCCCAAGAGACCCAGTACTTC.